This T cell receptor (beta chain) was documented in a study of T cells in Graves' hyperthyroidism and ophthalmopathy. This clonotype was counted between two and nine times. Template material for amplifying TCR beta CDR3 regions consisted of RNA transcripts. The TCR CDR3 was amplified in a first-round RT-PCR using the HTBI primer set. MiXCR, applied by TCRdb to the multiplex PCR reads, yields one record per CDR3 protein. The data show hundreds of thousands of distinct CDR3 sequences, under 15% seen once. Sequenced input: blood. The receptor comes from a man younger than 35 with Graves' ophthalmopathy.

The CDR3, as DNA: TGTGCCAGCAGTGGGGCCGGGACAGGAGCCAAAAACATTCAGTACTTC. Encoded protein: CASSGAGTGAKNIQYF. J is TRBJ2-4 and V is TRBV28; TRBD1 matches at 8 bases. V dropped 5 bases and J dropped 0; count of bases not matched to a gene: 6. CDR1 is MDHEN and CDR2 is SYDVKM in the germline V gene. The CDR3 is made up of 16 amino acids.